The clone carrying this T cell receptor (beta chain) was seen ten or more times. Its antigen is unknown. The entry originates in a study of T cell repertoires in cytomegalovirus infection. TCRdb reprocessed the reads with MiXCR, giving one entry per CDR3 protein. The data hold about 300,000 distinct CDR3 sequences, with approximately 8.9% observed a single time. This CDR3 has 14 residues. V lost 7 bases and J 0 bases, leaving 11 bases between the germline ends. CDR1 is MNHEY and CDR2 is SMNVEV in the germline V gene (reference sequence). Study conclusions and caveats: Carriage of CMV together with the relevant HLA was identifiable through cumulative public TCR beta family frequency.

Sequenced sample: PBMCs. The chain employs TRBV27 and TRBJ2-3, with D tentatively TRBD1 or TRBD2 (6 bases each). The TCR was taken from a human donor in good health (CMV status not recorded). Some clones in this sample may be carry-over from other donors' samples. The CDR3 nucleotides are TGTGCCAGCATTGACGGGGGCAGCACAGATACGCAGTATTTT. Residues: CASIDGGSTDTQYF.